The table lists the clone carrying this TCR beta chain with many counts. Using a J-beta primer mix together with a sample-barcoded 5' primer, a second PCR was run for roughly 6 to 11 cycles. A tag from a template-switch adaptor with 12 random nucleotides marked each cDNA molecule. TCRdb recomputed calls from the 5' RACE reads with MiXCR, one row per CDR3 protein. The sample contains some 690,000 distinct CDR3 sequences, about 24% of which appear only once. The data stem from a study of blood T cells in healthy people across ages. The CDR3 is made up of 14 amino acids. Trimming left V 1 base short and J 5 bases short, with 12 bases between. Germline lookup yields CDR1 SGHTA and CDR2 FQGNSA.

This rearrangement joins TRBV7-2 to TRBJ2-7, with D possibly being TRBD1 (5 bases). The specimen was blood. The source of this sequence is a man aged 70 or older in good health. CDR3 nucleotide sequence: TGTGCCAGCAGCTTAGATTTCAGGGCTGACGAGCAGTACTTC. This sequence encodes CASSLDFRADEQYF.